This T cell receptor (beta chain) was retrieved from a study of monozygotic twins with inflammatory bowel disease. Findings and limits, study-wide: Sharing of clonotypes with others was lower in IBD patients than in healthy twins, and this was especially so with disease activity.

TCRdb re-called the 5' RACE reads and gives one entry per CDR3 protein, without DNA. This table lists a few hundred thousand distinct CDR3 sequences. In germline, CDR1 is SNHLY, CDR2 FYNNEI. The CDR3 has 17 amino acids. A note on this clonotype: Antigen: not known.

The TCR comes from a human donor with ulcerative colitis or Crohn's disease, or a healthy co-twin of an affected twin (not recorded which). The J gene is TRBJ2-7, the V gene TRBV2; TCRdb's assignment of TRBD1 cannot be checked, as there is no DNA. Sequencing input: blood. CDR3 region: CASTAGPGAGVAYEQYF.